This T cell receptor beta chain was recorded in a study of blood T cell repertoires in COVID-19. About the study: Researchers got acute and convalescent COVID-19 samples from the United States, Italy and Spain. T cells, B-cell-depleted T cells, or PBMCs supplied cDNA or gDNA.

The CDR3 loop spans 14 amino acids. Germline loops: CDR1 LGHDT, CDR2 YNNKEL (reference sequence). V shed 7 bases, J shed 4 bases, and the junction held 9 bases outside the gene matches. Recruited during active infection, patients (from Seattle) were subsequently followed longitudinally. Under the authors' procedure: Nucleated cell counts were estimated from reference gene primer amplification. Assay: immunoSEQ multiplex PCR; the TCRdb copy retains only in-frame clones and omits some. V and J calls and clone size come straight from that table; D and trimming were deduced from the DNA. The sample records fewer than 85,000 clones, roughly 80% being singletons.

The V call is TRBV3-1 (or the pseudogene TRBV3-2), the J call TRBJ1-2; 7 bases are a match to TRBD1. The TCR comes from a man aged 25 to 40 with COVID-19, enrolled during active disease. The material sequenced was peripheral blood. The CDR3 bases are TGTGCCAGCACCCTAAAGGGGGCGGGCTATGGCTACACCTTC. Translated, it gives CASTLKGAGYGYTF.